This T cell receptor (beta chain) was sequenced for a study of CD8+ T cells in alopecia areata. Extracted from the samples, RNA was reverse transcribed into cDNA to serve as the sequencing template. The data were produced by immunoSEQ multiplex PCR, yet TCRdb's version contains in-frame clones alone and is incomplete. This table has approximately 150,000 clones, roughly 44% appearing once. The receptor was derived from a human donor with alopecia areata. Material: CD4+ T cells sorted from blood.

Here the CDR3 reads CASSLGGLSNYTF. The CDR3 nucleotides are TGTGCCAGCAGCTTAGGAGGGCTTAGTAACTACACCTTC. This chain connects TRBV13 to TRBJ1-2; D is uncertain. V was shortened by 0 bases and J by 10 bases, with 12 bases between the two germline ends. This CDR3 is 13 amino acids long. Germline V gene data show CDR1 as PRHDT and CDR2 as FYEKMQ (reference sequence).